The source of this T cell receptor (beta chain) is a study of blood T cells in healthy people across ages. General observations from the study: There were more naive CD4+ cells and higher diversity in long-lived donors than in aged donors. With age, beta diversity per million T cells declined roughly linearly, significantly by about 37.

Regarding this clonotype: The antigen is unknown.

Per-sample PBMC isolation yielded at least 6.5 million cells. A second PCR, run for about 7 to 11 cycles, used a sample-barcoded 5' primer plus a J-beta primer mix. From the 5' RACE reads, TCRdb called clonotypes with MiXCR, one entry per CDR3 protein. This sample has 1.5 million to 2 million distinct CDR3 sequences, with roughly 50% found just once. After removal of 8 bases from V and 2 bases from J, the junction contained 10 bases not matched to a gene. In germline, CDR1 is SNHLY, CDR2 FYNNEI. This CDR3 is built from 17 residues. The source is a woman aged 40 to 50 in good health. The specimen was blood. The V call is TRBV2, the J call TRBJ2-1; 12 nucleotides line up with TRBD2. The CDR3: CASFKRASGGAYNEQFF. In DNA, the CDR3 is TGTGCCAGCTTCAAGAGGGCTAGCGGGGGGGCCTACAATGAGCAGTTCTTC.